The present T cell receptor beta chain was sequenced within a study of prognosis after radiotherapy for stage I lung cancer. Study as a whole: Distant metastases showed up in four patients after radiotherapy, at a median of approximately 7 months, while fewer than 17 showed no significant progression.

The genomic DNA TCR beta CDR3 region underwent two rounds of multiplex PCR. Every TRBV and TRBJ gene had its own specific primer in first-round PCR. TCRdb re-derived calls from the multiplex PCR reads in MiXCR, one entry per CDR3 protein. The sample lists over 11,000 distinct CDR3 sequences, 25% to 30% seen once, with about an eighth in the top ten. Germline V lookup: CDR1 DFQATT, CDR2 SNEGSKA (reference sequence). The CDR3 has 12 amino acids. V lost 5 bases and J lost 4, with 11 bases in between. This clonotype was picked up many times. The sample consisted of PBMCs, taken before or after stereotactic body radiation therapy (not recorded which). The origin of this receptor is a donor aged 50 or older with non-small cell lung cancer. This chain joins TRBV20-1 and TRBJ1-2, with no clear D. The CDR3 loop is CSAYRKGYGYTF. DNA of the CDR3: TGCAGTGCTTATAGGAAAGGCTATGGCTACACCTTC.